Following are 24 T cell receptor beta chains from one sample sequenced in a study of early T cells in non-severe SARS-CoV-2 infection. TCRdb processed the 5' RACE reads anew with MiXCR; each CDR3 protein has one entry. Of under 85,000 distinct CDR3 sequences in the sample, approximately 12% were seen once. Sequencing used whole blood. The receptors here all came from an adult who was a healthcare worker with PCR-confirmed SARS-CoV-2 infection or an uninfected control (not recorded which).

This clonotype was counted ten times or more. J is TRBJ1-2 and V is TRBV6-2 or TRBV6-3; D gene unclear. The CDR3 consists of 13 residues. The ends were cut back, 0 bases at V and 8 bases at J, with 10 bases in the middle. Germline loops: CDR1 MNHEY, CDR2 SVGEGT. The CDR3 sequence is CASSYSPRGGYTF. As DNA, the CDR3 is TGTGCCAGCAGTTACTCCCCAAGAGGGGGCTACACCTTC.

V is TRBV20-1 and J is TRBJ2-5; the match to TRBD1 covers 8 bases. The V and J ends lost 6 bases and 2 bases, in that order; junction bases with no gene match: 8. CDR1 is DFQATT and CDR2 is SNEGSKA in the germline V gene (reference sequence). The CDR3 spans 14 residues. CDR3 DNA sequence: TGCAGTGCCCAGACACAGGGGGTTCAAGAGACCCAGTACTTC. It codes for CSAQTQGVQETQYF.

The rearrangement uses TRBV5-1 and TRBJ2-7; D is undetermined. V was clipped by 4 bases and J by 0 bases, with 11 bases between them. The CDR3 runs to 14 residues. CDR1 and CDR2 (germline): SGHRS, YFSETQ. The CDR3 DNA reads as TGCGCCAGCAGCCCGGACGGACCCTCCTACGAGCAGTACTTC. It codes for CASSPDGPSYEQYF. Based on the CDR3 plus reference TRBV5-1 and TRBJ2-7, the full variable domain is KAGVTQTPRYLIKTRGQQVTLSCSPISGHRSVSWYQQTPGQGLQFLFEYFSETQRNKGNFPGRFSGRQFSNSRSEMNVSTLELGDSALYLCASSPDGPSYEQYFGPGTRLTVT.

This sequence joins TRBV5-4 and TRBJ1-2, with TRBD1 matching 11 bases. After removal of 4 bases from V and 2 bases from J, the junction contained 7 bases not matched to a gene. Germline lookup yields CDR1 SGHNT and CDR2 YYREEE (reference sequence). The CDR3 length is 16 residues. The CDR3 nucleotides read TGTGCCAGCAGCAACGGACAGGGGGCGCGGAACTATGGCTACACCTTC. Amino acid sequence: CASSNGQGARNYGYTF.

The DNA for the CDR3 is TGCGCCAGCAGCCCATGGACTAGCTCCTACAATGAGCAGTTCTTC. Protein: CASSPWTSSYNEQFF. This chain connects TRBV5-1 to TRBJ2-1; TRBD2 matches 7 bases. V lost 4 bases and J lost 0; bases outside the gene matches: 4. Per germline, CDR1 SGHRS and CDR2 YFSETQ. The CDR3 spans 15 residues.

The chain employs TRBV7-9 and TRBJ1-2; D gene uncertain. Trimming removed 4 bases at V and 2 bases at J, with 11 bases between. The CDR3 is 14 residues long. Per the germline V gene, CDR1 is SEHNR and CDR2 is FQNEAQ (reference sequence). As DNA, the CDR3 is TGTGCCAGCAGCTCCTCCGGACGGAACTATGGCTACACCTTC. This translates into CASSSSGRNYGYTF.

Many counts were recorded for this clonotype. V usage is TRBV7-9 and J usage is TRBJ1-5, with TRBD1 matching over 9 bases. This CDR3 spans 15 amino acids. V lost 5 bases and J lost 2; bases outside the gene matches: 4. Germline V lookup: CDR1 SEHNR, CDR2 FQNEAQ (reference sequence). The CDR3 DNA reads as TGTGCCAGCAGCCTCACAGGGGGCGGCAATCAGCCCCAGCATTTT. Its protein is CASSLTGGGNQPQHF.

The rearrangement uses TRBV6-2 or TRBV6-3 and TRBJ2-1; TRBD1 is a possible D gene (6 bases). V lost 11 bases, J lost 4 bases, and 18 bases lay in between. Germline V gives CDR1 MNHEY, CDR2 SVGEGT. This CDR3 region has 14 residues. The CDR3 sequence: CARPGTNRYNEQFF. The CDR3 DNA is TGTGCCCGTCCCGGGACAAACCGTTACAATGAGCAGTTCTTC.

This clonotype was recorded at least ten times. The rearrangement joins TRBV4-3 to TRBJ2-5; the D gene is possibly TRBD2 (5 bases). The V end was cut by 2 bases, the J end by 1 base, with 14 bases between. This CDR3 is 16 amino acids long. Germline V gives CDR1 LGHNA, CDR2 YSLEER. The CDR3 protein is CASSQNFPGLQETQYF. The DNA of the CDR3 is TGCGCCAGCAGCCAAAATTTCCCTGGACTCCAAGAGACCCAGTACTTC.

There are a few counts of this clonotype. The J gene is TRBJ2-3, the V gene TRBV5-4; 9 bases match TRBD2. The CDR3 runs to 16 residues. The V segment lost 4 bases and the J segment 4 bases; nucleotides outside the gene matches: 10. Germline CDR1 is SGHNT and CDR2 is YYREEE (reference sequence). The CDR3 spells CASSPPGRGGADTQYF. The DNA of the CDR3 is TGTGCCAGCAGCCCTCCCGGGCGGGGGGGCGCAGATACGCAGTATTTT.

The rearrangement joins TRBV20-1 to TRBJ2-7, with no clear D. The CDR3 contains 14 residues. Trimming took 3 bases from V and 2 from J, leaving 14 bases between them. Looked up from germline, CDR1 is DFQATT and CDR2 is SNEGSKA (reference sequence). The CDR3: CSARGRVRPYEQYF. CDR3 nucleotides: TGCAGTGCTAGGGGTCGGGTCAGGCCCTACGAGCAGTACTTC.

The rearrangement joins TRBV4-1 to TRBJ1-6, with no clear D. Germline values: CDR1 MGHRA, CDR2 YSYEKL. The CDR3 length is 16 residues. V was pared by 0 bases and J by 3 bases, with 9 bases between. Written as DNA, the CDR3 is TGCGCCAGCAGCCAAGAAATCCAGGTCTATAATTCACCCCTCCACTTT. Amino acids: CASSQEIQVYNSPLHF.

There are a few counts of this clonotype. The chain has TRBV12-3 or TRBV12-4 and TRBJ2-2; the match to TRBD2 covers 13 bases. This CDR3 has 18 amino acids. V was clipped by 6 bases and J by 0 bases; unmatched bases: 7. CDR3 bases: TGTGCCAGCAGCCCGGGACTAGCGGGAAGGACGAACACCGGGGAGCTGTTTTTT. Protein product: CASSPGLAGRTNTGELFF.

The table lists this clonotype with many counts. CDR3 region: CASSLVGRANTGELFF. CDR3 in DNA: TGCGCCAGCAGCTTGGTGGGGCGCGCGAACACCGGGGAGCTGTTTTTT. This chain connects TRBV5-1 to TRBJ2-2; D is perhaps TRBD1 (5 bases). V shed 0 bases and J shed 0 bases, with 9 bases lying between them. Germline V gives CDR1 SGHRS, CDR2 YFSETQ. This CDR3 has 16 amino acids.

The rearrangement uses TRBV7-8 and TRBJ1-6; unclear D gene. Trimming took off 1 base at V and 9 bases at J, with 16 bases between the two ends. This CDR3 comprises 16 residues. The germline V gene has CDR1 SGHVS and CDR2 FQNEAQ. The CDR3 loop reads CASSLDEAAPGSPLHF. In nucleotides, the CDR3 is TGTGCCAGCAGCTTAGATGAGGCAGCTCCAGGTTCACCCCTCCACTTT.

The CDR3 spells CSAPRDRAGNTIYF. The CDR3, as DNA: TGCAGTGCTCCCCGGGACAGGGCTGGAAACACCATATATTTT. This chain links TRBV20-1 with TRBJ1-3; 9 positions agree with TRBD1. The CDR3 runs to 14 residues. Germline loops: CDR1 DFQATT, CDR2 SNEGSKA (reference sequence). V shed 5 bases and J 2 bases; nucleotides not matched to a gene: 4.

This clonotype was detected a few times. At one boundary the junction diverges from the germline segment, which might be a read error. The chain joins TRBV7-9 to TRBJ1-3, with unresolved D. CDR1 SEHNR and CDR2 FQNEAQ come from the germline V gene (reference sequence). The CDR3 covers 16 residues. The CDR3 spells CASSLVEELSENTIYF. CDR3 coding DNA: TGTGCCAGCAGCTTAGTAGAGGAGTTGTCTGAAAACACCATATATTTT. The variable domain in full, completed from reference TRBV7-9 and TRBJ1-3, reads DTGVSQNPRHKITKRGQNVTFRCDPISEHNRLYWYRQTLGQGPEFLTYFQNEAQLEKSRLLSDRFSAERPKGSFSTLEIQRTEQGDSAMYLCASSLVEELSENTIYFGEGSWLTVV.

The sample holds many counts of this clonotype. CDR3 sequence reads: CASSLGGGLGNQPQHF. The CDR3 region has the DNA TGCGCCAGCAGCTTGGGTGGCGGGCTGGGCAATCAGCCCCAGCATTTT. The chain uses TRBV5-1 and TRBJ1-5, with D unresolved. V was trimmed by 0 bases and J by 2 bases, leaving 12 bases between them. This CDR3 contains 16 residues. Germline CDR1 is SGHRS and CDR2 is YFSETQ. Based on the CDR3 plus reference TRBV5-1 and TRBJ1-5, the full variable domain is KAGVTQTPRYLIKTRGQQVTLSCSPISGHRSVSWYQQTPGQGLQFLFEYFSETQRNKGNFPGRFSGRQFSNSRSEMNVSTLELGDSALYLCASSLGGGLGNQPQHFGDGTRLSIL.

The chain couples TRBV12-3 or TRBV12-4 to TRBJ2-7; a weak D match, TRBD2 (6 bases). CDR3 length equals 15 residues. V was shortened by 6 bases and J by 3 bases, with 18 bases between the two germline ends. The CDR3 DNA is TGTGCCAGCAGCAGGGCCCCGGGGGTTAACTACGAGCAGTACTTC. Its protein is CASSRAPGVNYEQYF.

This chain connects TRBV29-1 to TRBJ2-7; D is possibly TRBD2 (7 bases). Trimming pared 3 bases from V and 5 bases from J, leaving 11 bases between. CDR3 length equals 12 residues. The V gene's germline CDR1 is SQVTM and CDR2 ANQGSEA. This CDR3 is CSVDGGLNEQYF. DNA of the CDR3: TGCAGCGTTGACGGGGGGCTAAACGAGCAGTACTTC.

This clonotype has ten or more counts. This chain connects TRBV12-3 or TRBV12-4 to TRBJ2-7, with D possibly matching TRBD2 (5 bases). The V end lost 6 bases, the J end lost 7 bases, and 16 bases lay between the germline ends. This CDR3 region has 13 residues. CDR3 sequence reads: CASSPPGGWEQYF. The CDR3 DNA follows: TGTGCCAGCAGCCCGCCTGGCGGGTGGGAGCAGTACTTC.

This clonotype came up many times. This sequence joins TRBV13 and TRBJ1-2; weak D call: TRBD1 (6 bases). This CDR3 comprises 13 residues. Trimming pared 7 bases from V and 0 bases from J, leaving 9 bases between. From germline, CDR1 is PRHDT and CDR2 FYEKMQ (reference sequence). CDR3 sequence: CASNRVANYGYTF. DNA of the CDR3: TGTGCCAGCAACAGGGTTGCTAACTATGGCTACACCTTC.

There are many counts of this clonotype. The chain carries TRBV9 and TRBJ1-2; 7 bases align to TRBD1. CDR3 length: 19 amino acids. The ends lost 5 bases at V and 4 bases at J; junction bases unmatched: 23. Germline CDR1 reads SGDLS; CDR2 reads YYNGEE. CDR3 region: CASRRGVGTAQDPFYGYTF. CDR3 DNA: TGTGCCAGCAGGAGGGGTGTGGGGACAGCCCAAGACCCATTCTATGGCTACACCTTC. Filled out from reference TRBV9 and TRBJ1-2, the complete variable domain reads DSGVTQTPKHLITATGQRVTLRCSPRSGDLSVYWYQQSLDQGLQFLIQYYNGEERAKGNILERFSAQQFPDLHSELNLSSLELGDSALYFCASRRGVGTAQDPFYGYTFGSGTRLTVV.

This clonotype has a count of ten or more. This chain links TRBV2 with TRBJ1-5; TRBD1 might be the D (6 bases). The germline V gene encodes CDR1 SNHLY and CDR2 FYNNEI. V was shortened by 2 bases and J by 2 bases, with 13 bases between the two germline ends. This CDR3 has 16 residues. The CDR3 bases are TGTGCCAGCAGTGAACCACGGGGGCAGGGCAATCAGCCCCAGCATTTT. Translated, it gives CASSEPRGQGNQPQHF.